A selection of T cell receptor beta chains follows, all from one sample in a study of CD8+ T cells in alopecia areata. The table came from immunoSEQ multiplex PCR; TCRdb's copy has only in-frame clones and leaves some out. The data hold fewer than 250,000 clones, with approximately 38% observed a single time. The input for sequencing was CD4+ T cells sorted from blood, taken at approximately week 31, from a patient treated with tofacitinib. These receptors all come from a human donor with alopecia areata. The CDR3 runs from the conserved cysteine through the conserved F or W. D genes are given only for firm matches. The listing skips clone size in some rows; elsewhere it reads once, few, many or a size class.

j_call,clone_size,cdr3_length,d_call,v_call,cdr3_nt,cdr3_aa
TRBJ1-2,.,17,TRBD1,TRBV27,TGTGCCAGCAGTGTCACAGGGGGACACCTTACTAACTATGGCTACACCTTC,CASSVTGGHLTNYGYTF
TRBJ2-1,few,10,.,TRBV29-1,TGCAGCACCCGTGTCACTGAGCAGTTCTTC,CSTRVTEQFF
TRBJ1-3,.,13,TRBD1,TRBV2,TGTGCCAGCAGGGGGACAGTTGGAAACACCATATATTTT,CASRGTVGNTIYF
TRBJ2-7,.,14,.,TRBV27,TGTGCCAGCAGTTTGTCAGCGGGTAAGGACGAGCAGTACTTC,CASSLSAGKDEQYF
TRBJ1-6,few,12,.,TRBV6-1,TGTGCCAGCAGTGAAGCCGGCCTCCCCCTCCACTTT,CASSEAGLPLHF
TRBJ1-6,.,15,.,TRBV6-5,TGTGCCAGCAGTTACTCTCAGGTCAATTATTCACCCCTCCACTTT,CASSYSQVNYSPLHF
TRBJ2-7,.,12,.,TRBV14,TGTGCCAGCAGCCAAGATAGGGTATGGCAGTACTTC,CASSQDRVWQYF
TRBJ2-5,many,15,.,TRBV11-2,TGTGCCAGCAGCTTAACTCGGCTAGCGATGGAGACCCAGTACTTC,CASSLTRLAMETQYF
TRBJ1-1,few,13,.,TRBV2,TGTGCCAGCAGCACCGAAGGCGCCGCTGAAGCTTTCTTT,CASSTEGAAEAFF
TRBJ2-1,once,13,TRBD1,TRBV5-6,TGTGCCAGCAGCCTGACAGGGGGTGATGAACAGTTCTTC,CASSLTGGDEQFF
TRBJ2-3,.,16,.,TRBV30,TGTGCCTGGACGGGCGGGGGCGGTACTAGCACAGATACGCAGTATTTT,CAWTGGGGTSTDTQYF
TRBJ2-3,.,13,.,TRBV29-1,TGCAGCGTTGAAGCGGCAGAGGCAGATACGCAGTATTTT,CSVEAAEADTQYF
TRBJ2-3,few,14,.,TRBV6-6,TGTGCCAGCAGAGAGGCCCCAGTCACAGATACGCAGTATTTT,CASREAPVTDTQYF
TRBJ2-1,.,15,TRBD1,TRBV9,TGTGCCAGCAGCGTAGAAGGGACAGGGGGGAGGGAGCAGTTCTTC,CASSVEGTGGREQFF
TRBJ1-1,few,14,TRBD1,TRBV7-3,TGTGCCAGCAGCCAAGCGGACAGGGCCACTGAAGCTTTCTTT,CASSQADRATEAFF
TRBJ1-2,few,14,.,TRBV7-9,TGTGCCAGCAGCTTAACGGGGGCGAAGGGCGGCTACACCTTC,CASSLTGAKGGYTF
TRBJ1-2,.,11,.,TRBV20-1,TGCAGTGCTAGGATTCCTGATGGCTACACCTTC,CSARIPDGYTF
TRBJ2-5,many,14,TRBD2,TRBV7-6,TGTGCCAGCAGCCCATTGACTAGCGTAGAGACCCAGTACTTC,CASSPLTSVETQYF
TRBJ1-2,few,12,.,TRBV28,TGTGCCAGCATCTCCAGCGACTATGGCTACACCTTC,CASISSDYGYTF
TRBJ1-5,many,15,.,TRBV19,TGTGCCAGTACCACCGGGACAAATAGCAATCAGCCCCAGCATTTT,CASTTGTNSNQPQHF
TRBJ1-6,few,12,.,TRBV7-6,TGTGCCAGCAGCTTTTCGGATTCACCCCTCCACTTT,CASSFSDSPLHF